The next 30 T cell receptor beta chains were all read from a single sample in a study of technical replicates of blood from a handful of donors. Sequencing was performed with immunoSEQ multiplex PCR; in TCRdb, only in-frame clones are kept and a portion is missing. The table includes 70,000 to 85,000 clones, approximately 97% detected once. Source material: T cells isolated from PBMCs. Every receptor here comes from a human donor in good health.

The chain is built from TRBV7-7 and TRBJ2-5; 7 nucleotides agree with TRBD1. Germline trimming cut 5 bases from V and 5 bases from J; bases unmatched to any gene: 11. Germline-derived CDR1 and CDR2 are SSHAT and FNYEAQ (reference sequence). The CDR3 spans 15 residues. The CDR3 is CASSPVQGIAETQYF. The CDR3 DNA is TGTGCCAGCAGCCCAGTACAGGGGATCGCGGAGACCCAGTACTTC.

The J gene is TRBJ2-1, the V gene TRBV11-1; 12 bases line up with TRBD2. CDR1 is SGHAT, CDR2 FQDESV, per germline (reference sequence). The V gene end was trimmed by 2 bases and the J gene end by 2 bases; junction bases not matched to a gene: 1. CDR3 size: 16 residues. CDR3 loop: CASSLLAGGPYNEQFF. DNA for the CDR3: TGTGCCAGCAGCTTACTAGCGGGGGGGCCCTACAATGAGCAGTTCTTC.

The CDR3 spells CASSRQGDQPQHF. The CDR3 nucleotides read TGTGCCAGCTCAAGACAGGGCGATCAGCCCCAGCATTTT. The V and J genes are TRBV25-1 and TRBJ1-5; 7 bases agree with TRBD1. The CDR3 is made up of 13 amino acids. The germline V gene encodes CDR1 MGHDK and CDR2 SYGVNS. The J segment lost 5 bases and the V segment lost 8 bases, leaving 6 bases of the junction unmatched.

The chain joins TRBV29-1 to TRBJ1-2; a possible D gene is TRBD1 (5 bases). Germline V gene lookup returns CDR1 SQVTM and CDR2 ANQGSEA. The CDR3 consists of 11 residues. Trimming left V 6 bases short and J 8 bases short, with 13 bases between. CDR3 DNA sequence: TGCAGCGTGGGGCGGGGGGACGGCTACACCTTC. Its protein is CSVGRGDGYTF.

The chain joins TRBV6-5 to TRBJ2-3; TRBD1 aligns across 7 bases. The V gene end was trimmed by 0 bases and the J gene end by 1 base; junction bases not matched to a gene: 4. This CDR3 spans 16 amino acids. Germline assignment: CDR1 MNHEY and CDR2 SVGAGI. The CDR3 DNA sequence: TGTGCCAGCAGTTACTCGAGACAGGGCCGCACAGATACGCAGTATTTT. Its protein product is CASSYSRQGRTDTQYF.

The chain carries TRBV6-1 and TRBJ2-2; TRBD1 aligns across 8 bases. The CDR3 has 14 residues. The ends lost 8 bases at V and 5 bases at J; junction bases unmatched: 7. Germline CDR1 and CDR2: MNHNS and SASEGT. The CDR3 spells CASFDRGWTGELFF. CDR3 coding DNA: TGTGCCAGCTTTGACAGGGGTTGGACCGGGGAGCTGTTTTTT.

The rearrangement joins TRBV27 to TRBJ1-1, with TRBD1 matching over 7 bases. Germline trimming cut 1 base from V and 4 bases from J; bases unmatched to any gene: 9. The CDR3 extends over 16 amino acids. Germline lookup yields CDR1 MNHEY and CDR2 SMNVEV (reference sequence). CDR3 coding DNA: TGTGCCAGCAGTTTATTTCGTCTGCGGACAGGCACTGAAGCTTTCTTT. Encoded protein: CASSLFRLRTGTEAFF.

The CDR3 bases are TGTGCCAGCTCACCACCAAAATTGTCAGGGGCGGGTGAGCAGTACTTC. It codes for CASSPPKLSGAGEQYF. V and J are TRBV18 and TRBJ2-7, with a weak D call TRBD1 (6 bases). The CDR3 contains 16 residues. CDR1 and CDR2 from the germline V gene are KGHSH and LQKENI. V lost 0 bases to trimming and J lost 7 bases, with 19 bases between them.

The count of this clone is one. CDR3 bases: TGTGCCAGCAGCCGGATTGGGACAGAACATAGCAATCAGCCCCAGCATTTT. It is translated as CASSRIGTEHSNQPQHF. The chain has TRBV27 and TRBJ1-5; 7 bases agree with TRBD1. Germline CDR1 MNHEY, CDR2 SMNVEV (reference sequence). This CDR3 comprises 17 residues. Losses at the gene ends were 6 bases for V and 0 bases for J; bases not matched to a gene: 11.

The chain combines TRBV4-1 with TRBJ2-2; TRBD1 agrees at 12 bases. The CDR3 runs 17 residues. CDR1 and CDR2 from the germline V gene are MGHRA and YSYEKL. V gave up 4 bases and J gave up 6 bases; unmatched junction bases: 9. The CDR3 nucleotides read TGCGCCAGCAGCCCCCAACCGGGGACAGGGGGCTCCGGGGAGCTGTTTTTT. The encoded protein is CASSPQPGTGGSGELFF.

This rearrangement joins TRBV28 to TRBJ2-3; TRBD2 might be the D (6 bases). CDR3 length: 15 residues. V dropped 7 bases and J dropped 7 bases, with 21 bases sitting between them. Germline CDR1 is MDHEN and CDR2 is SYDVKM. This CDR3 is CASTSSGGNFNTQYF. The CDR3 region has the DNA TGTGCCAGCACCTCATCCGGGGGAAACTTCAATACGCAGTATTTT.

The chain carries TRBV29-1 and TRBJ1-1; no reliable D call. Germline V gene sequence: CDR1 SQVTM, CDR2 ANQGSEA. The CDR3 consists of 13 residues. V was cut by 1 base and J by 0 bases, with 6 bases left in between. CDR3 region: CSVEGGVNTEAFF. The CDR3 DNA sequence: TGCAGCGTTGAAGGTGGAGTGAACACTGAAGCTTTCTTT.

This clone was detected once. J is TRBJ2-7 and V is TRBV6-4; a weak D match, TRBD2 (5 bases). This CDR3 region has 15 residues. The V gene lost 7 bases and the J gene lost 3 bases, with 19 bases spanning the gap. The V gene's germline CDR1 is MRHNA and CDR2 SNTAGT. The CDR3 loop is CASTLTRRRSYEQYF. DNA of the CDR3: TGTGCCAGCACCTTGACTCGTCGGAGGAGCTACGAGCAGTACTTC.

This clone appeared once. The chain uses TRBV19 and TRBJ2-7; 8 nucleotides align to TRBD1. V lost 8 bases and J lost 6; bases outside the gene matches: 12. Germline V gene data show CDR1 as LNHDA and CDR2 as SQIVND (reference sequence). CDR3 length: 14 amino acids. The CDR3 DNA reads as TGTGCCAGTCGCCGGGACAGGTCGATGTCCGAGCAGTACTTC. Amino acids: CASRRDRSMSEQYF.

The V and J genes are TRBV7-9 and TRBJ1-2; perhaps TRBD1 as D (6 bases). Germline V gene lookup returns CDR1 SEHNR and CDR2 FQNEAQ (reference sequence). V was shortened by 5 bases and J by 8 bases, with 12 bases between the two germline ends. The CDR3 has 12 amino acids. This chain's CDR3 is CASSGSGVGYTF. The CDR3 DNA sequence: TGTGCCAGCAGCGGGTCAGGGGTAGGCTACACCTTC.

This chain uses TRBV5-5 with TRBJ2-2; 11 bases map to TRBD2. This CDR3 region has 16 residues. Germline V gene sequence: CDR1 SGHKS, CDR2 YYEKEE (reference sequence). The J segment lost 1 base and the V segment lost 4 bases, leaving 3 bases of the junction unmatched. CDR3 sequence reads: CASSRLAGWNTGELFF. The CDR3 nucleotides are TGTGCCAGCAGCCGACTAGCGGGGTGGAACACCGGGGAGCTGTTTTTT.

This chain links TRBV6-5 with TRBJ1-2; the D gene is possibly TRBD1 (6 bases). Trimming shortened V by 7 bases and J by 6 bases, and 18 bases separated the two germline ends. The CDR3 is 14 amino acids. The germline CDR1 and CDR2 sequences are MNHEY and SVGAGI. CDR3: CASNPPAGVDGYTF. The CDR3 DNA reads as TGTGCCAGCAACCCACCGGCAGGGGTGGATGGCTACACCTTC.

The J gene is TRBJ2-7, the V gene TRBV7-8, with 14 bases aligning to TRBD2. The germline gives CDR1 SGHVS, CDR2 FQNEAQ. This CDR3 is built from 14 residues. V shed 6 bases and J 6 bases; nucleotides not matched to a gene: 4. For the CDR3, the DNA is TGTGCCAGCAGACGCGGACTAGCGGGGGGCGAGCAGTACTTC. It codes for CASRRGLAGGEQYF.

The chain carries TRBV5-1 and TRBJ1-1, with a possible D match to TRBD1 (6 bases). This CDR3 comprises 13 residues. V was cut by 1 base and J by 5 bases, with 9 bases left in between. Germline V gives CDR1 SGHRS, CDR2 YFSETQ. CDR3 loop: CASSLRGGTEAFF. The CDR3 nucleotides are TGCGCCAGCAGCTTGAGGGGGGGAACTGAAGCTTTCTTT. Complete variable domain (other parts from reference TRBV5-1 and TRBJ1-1): KAGVTQTPRYLIKTRGQQVTLSCSPISGHRSVSWYQQTPGQGLQFLFEYFSETQRNKGNFPGRFSGRQFSNSRSEMNVSTLELGDSALYLCASSLRGGTEAFFGQGTRLTVV.

The rearrangement links TRBV7-9 to TRBJ2-3, with 12 nucleotides matching TRBD2. Germline CDR1 SEHNR, CDR2 FQNEAQ (reference sequence). There are 16 residues in the CDR3. J was trimmed by 4 bases and V by 5 bases; bases with no gene match: 7. The DNA for the CDR3 is TGTGCCAGCAGCCTCTTAGGGACTAGCGGGCCAGATACGCAGTATTTT. This encodes CASSLLGTSGPDTQYF.

V gene TRBV15 combines with J gene TRBJ1-5; D is unclear. The CDR3 totals 18 residues. Between the trimmed V and J ends, which lost 0 bases and 0 bases, there was a span of 15 bases. From germline, CDR1 is LNHNV and CDR2 YYDKDF (reference sequence). CDR3 sequence: CATSRDPNTFYSNQPQHF. CDR3 DNA sequence: TGTGCCACCAGCAGAGATCCAAACACCTTTTATAGCAATCAGCCCCAGCATTTT.

This clone was seen a single time. The CDR3 nucleotides are TGTGCCAGCAGCGACATATGGGGCGATCGCTCCTACGAGCAGTACTTC. Its translation: CASSDIWGDRSYEQYF. The rearrangement links TRBV7-2 to TRBJ2-7, with D tentatively TRBD1 (5 bases). CDR3 length: 16 residues. Germline CDR1 is SGHTA and CDR2 is FQGNSA. V lost 5 bases, J lost 0 bases, and 17 bases lay in between.

The chain carries TRBV4-1 and TRBJ2-4; D is possibly TRBD1 (6 bases). This CDR3 has 15 residues. V lost 6 bases to trimming and J lost 6 bases, with 18 bases between them. Germline lookup yields CDR1 MGHRA and CDR2 YSYEKL. The CDR3 sequence is CASSPNREGGNIQYF. The CDR3 DNA reads as TGCGCCAGCAGTCCTAACAGGGAAGGGGGAAACATTCAGTACTTC.

This sequence joins TRBV19 and TRBJ2-5, with 8 bases matching TRBD1. The ends lost 5 bases at V and 4 bases at J; junction bases unmatched: 9. The V gene's germline CDR1 is LNHDA and CDR2 SQIVND (reference sequence). The CDR3 consists of 15 residues. As DNA, the CDR3 is TGTGCCAGTAGTGTACCGGGACAGGATTTAGAGACCCAGTACTTC. Its protein product is CASSVPGQDLETQYF.

The gene calls are TRBV11-3 and TRBJ2-3; the D is unclear. Trimming stripped 3 bases from V and 6 bases from J, with 7 bases between. Germline V CDR1 and CDR2: SGHNT, YENEEA. CDR3 length: 12 residues. CDR3 region: CASSFELDTQYF. CDR3 coding DNA: TGTGCCAGCAGCTTTGAACTGGATACGCAGTATTTT.

CDR3 sequence reads: CASSLDPWDREATNEKLFF. Here the CDR3 DNA reads TGTGCCAGCAGCTTAGATCCATGGGACAGGGAAGCAACTAATGAAAAACTGTTTTTT. The genes are TRBV7-8 and TRBJ1-4; 9 bases are shared with TRBD1. V was pared by 1 base and J by 0 bases, with 9 bases of the junction left unmatched. The CDR3 totals 19 residues. The germline gives CDR1 SGHVS, CDR2 FQNEAQ. Combining the CDR3 with reference TRBV7-8 and TRBJ1-4 gives the whole variable domain GAGVSQSPRYKVAKRGQDVALRCDPISGHVSLFWYQQALGQGPEFLTYFQNEAQLDKSGLPSDRFFAERPEGSVSTLKIQRTQQEDSAVYLCASSLDPWDREATNEKLFFGSGTQLSVL.

The chain recombines TRBV5-1 with TRBJ1-1; D is undetermined. The CDR3 is made up of 13 amino acids. Germline assignment: CDR1 SGHRS and CDR2 YFSETQ. The V gene lost 0 bases and the J gene lost 0 bases, with 3 bases spanning the gap. The CDR3, as DNA: TGCGCCAGCAGCTTGGATATGAACACTGAAGCTTTCTTT. This gives the protein CASSLDMNTEAFF.

V and J are TRBV2 and TRBJ1-1; no definite D call. Trimming shortened V by 2 bases and J by 2 bases, and 9 bases separated the two germline ends. The CDR3 is 14 residues long. CDR1 and CDR2 (germline): SNHLY, FYNNEI. The CDR3 loop reads CASSEQATNTEAFF. The CDR3 DNA reads as TGTGCCAGCAGTGAACAGGCTACTAACACTGAAGCTTTCTTT.

V and J are TRBV5-1 and TRBJ2-7; 13 bases line up with TRBD2. Trimming took 4 bases from V and 3 from J; bases not matched to a gene: 4. Germline values: CDR1 SGHRS, CDR2 YFSETQ. The CDR3 loop spans 15 amino acids. The CDR3 reads CASSEGTSGNYEQYF. The DNA of the CDR3 is TGCGCCAGCAGCGAGGGGACTAGCGGGAACTACGAGCAGTACTTC.

This chain uses TRBV28 with TRBJ2-3, with 8 positions matching TRBD2. Germline V gene data show CDR1 as MDHEN and CDR2 as SYDVKM. The CDR3 contains 12 residues. The CDR3 nucleotides read TGTGGCGTGGGACTAGATTTAGATACGCAGTATTTT. This gives the protein CGVGLDLDTQYF.